This passage covers 6 T cell receptor beta chains from one sample sequenced in a study of blood T cell repertoires in COVID-19. Sequencing was performed with immunoSEQ multiplex PCR; in TCRdb, only in-frame clones are kept and a portion is missing. Altogether under 300,000 clones are present, 89% being singletons, with the ten largest covering about 4.6%. The sample was peripheral blood. These receptors were obtained from a woman in her thirties or forties who had recovered from COVID-19.

Worth noting for this clone: Other DNA sequences within the sample encode an identical CDR3. The chain carries TRBV6-5 and TRBJ2-7, with TRBD1 matching 7 bases. With 6 bases clipped from V and 3 bases from J, the junction kept 5 bases outside the gene matches. This CDR3 comprises 13 residues. Germline values: CDR1 MNHEY, CDR2 SVGAGI. The CDR3 nucleotides read TGTGCCAGCAGACGGGGACAGAACTACGAGCAGTACTTC. Translating gives CASRRGQNYEQYF.

The CDR3, as DNA: TGTGCCAGCAGTGCCGATTCAATCGGGACAGGGAGGACTGAAGCTTTCTTT. Protein product: CASSADSIGTGRTEAFF. The gene calls are TRBV2 and TRBJ1-1; 9 bases are shared with TRBD1. CDR1 and CDR2 from the germline V gene are SNHLY and FYNNEI. The CDR3 contains 17 residues. Trimming cost V 4 bases and J 5 bases; bases outside gene matches: 14.

The chain employs TRBV30 and TRBJ1-2, with D unclear. The germline CDR1 and CDR2 sequences are GTSNPN and SVGIG (reference sequence). The V and J ends lost 3 bases and 3 bases respectively, with 14 bases between them. The CDR3 has 14 amino acids. For the CDR3, the DNA is TGTGCCTGGAGCCGGGATAGACGGGACTATGGCTACACCTTC. This codes for CAWSRDRRDYGYTF.

The V gene is TRBV18, the J gene TRBJ2-3, with D maybe TRBD1 (6 bases). The CDR3 runs to 15 residues. V was clipped by 4 bases and J by 2 bases, with 13 bases between them. Germline CDR1 KGHSH, CDR2 LQKENI. The CDR3 is CASSLTGIYTDTQYF. The CDR3 DNA reads as TGTGCCAGCTCACTAACAGGGATTTACACAGATACGCAGTATTTT.

This rearrangement joins TRBV28 to TRBJ1-4; 7 bases map to TRBD1. Trimming cost V 5 bases and J 3 bases; bases outside gene matches: 3. Germline V gene data show CDR1 as MDHEN and CDR2 as SYDVKM. This CDR3 has 14 amino acids. CDR3 bases: TGTGCCAGCAGTCAGACAGGGCCTAATGAAAAACTGTTTTTT. It encodes CASSQTGPNEKLFF.

The chain carries TRBV3-1 (or the pseudogene TRBV3-2) and TRBJ2-3; 7 bases align to TRBD2. CDR3 length: 13 residues. Germline values: CDR1 LGHDT, CDR2 YNNKEL (reference sequence). With 6 bases clipped from V and 5 bases from J, the junction kept 5 bases outside the gene matches. This chain's CDR3 is CASSGVAGDTQYF. In DNA form, the CDR3 reads TGTGCCAGCAGTGGAGTAGCGGGAGATACGCAGTATTTT.